Below, 21 T cell receptor beta chains from the same sample are listed, as sequenced in a study of T cell responses to AZD1222 COVID-19 vaccine. The method was immunoSEQ multiplex PCR; TCRdb's version includes in-frame clones alone and lacks a portion of them. Among about 120,000 clones listed, approximately 88% were seen once. The sequencing used peripheral blood, collected on day 0 of MenACWY control vaccination. The receptors were gathered from an adult in good health.

The gene calls are TRBV3-1 (or the pseudogene TRBV3-2) and TRBJ2-7, with 13 bases fitting TRBD2. The CDR3 consists of 16 residues. Germline-derived CDR1 and CDR2 are LGHDT and YNNKEL (reference sequence). V gave up 1 base and J gave up 6 bases; unmatched junction bases: 6. The CDR3 DNA follows: TGTGCCAGCAGCCAAGGAGGACTAGCGGGAGAAGGCGAGCAGTACTTC. It is translated as CASSQGGLAGEGEQYF.

As regards this clone: This specimen includes other DNA sequences encoding the same CDR3. The chain links TRBV2 to TRBJ2-7; D call uncertain. Looked up from germline, CDR1 is SNHLY and CDR2 is FYNNEI. This CDR3 spans 15 amino acids. V was pared by 0 bases and J by 4 bases, with 13 bases between. DNA for the CDR3: TGTGCCAGCAGTGAAGCGGGCGGCCTCGGATACGAGCAGTACTTC. Residues: CASSEAGGLGYEQYF.

The chain links TRBV19 to TRBJ2-7, with 10 bases aligning to TRBD2. Germline-derived CDR1 and CDR2 are LNHDA and SQIVND (reference sequence). This CDR3 spans 15 amino acids. Trimming removed 4 bases from V and 0 bases from J; junction bases left unmatched: 3. This CDR3 is CASSRTSGTSYEQYF. CDR3 coding DNA: TGTGCCAGTAGTAGAACTAGCGGGACCTCCTACGAGCAGTACTTC.

The rearrangement joins TRBV6-1 to TRBJ1-5, with D possibly TRBD1 on 6 matching bases. The CDR3 totals 21 residues. The germline V gene encodes CDR1 MNHNS and CDR2 SASEGT. The germline V and J ends were trimmed by 0 bases and 8 bases, with 32 bases remaining between them. The CDR3 spells CASSEAPRIQGPPTTWKPQHF. In DNA form, the CDR3 reads TGTGCCAGCAGTGAAGCCCCCCGTATACAGGGTCCACCGACTACTTGGAAGCCCCAGCATTTT.

The rearrangement links TRBV19 to TRBJ1-5; the D is unclear. Germline lookup yields CDR1 LNHDA and CDR2 SQIVND (reference sequence). This CDR3 contains 14 residues. Between the trimmed V and J ends, which lost 7 bases and 3 bases, there was a span of 13 bases. For the CDR3, the DNA is TGTGCCAGTATTCAGGCAGGAAACAATCAGCCCCAGCATTTT. This gives the protein CASIQAGNNQPQHF.

This clone was counted a single time. The rearrangement links TRBV28 to TRBJ1-2; perhaps TRBD1 as D (6 bases). There are 14 residues in the CDR3. V was shortened by 6 bases and J by 2 bases, with 13 bases between the two germline ends. Per germline, CDR1 MDHEN and CDR2 SYDVKM. The CDR3 DNA sequence: TGTGCCAGCAGCTTACCAGGGGAGAACTATGGCTACACCTTC. Its protein product is CASSLPGENYGYTF.

The V and J genes are TRBV7-8 and TRBJ1-5; D is unresolved. The CDR3 is 13 residues long. Germline assignment: CDR1 SGHVS and CDR2 FQNEAQ. V was shortened by 3 bases and J by 5 bases, with 8 bases between the two germline ends. The CDR3 spells CASSFGSHQPQHF. In DNA, the CDR3 is TGTGCCAGCAGCTTTGGGAGCCATCAGCCCCAGCATTTT.

The chain links TRBV28 to TRBJ1-1; 7 bases agree with TRBD1. This CDR3 is 15 amino acids long. J was trimmed by 4 bases and V by 5 bases; bases with no gene match: 10. The germline V gene has CDR1 MDHEN and CDR2 SYDVKM. The chain's CDR3 is CASSPRQGLGTEAFF. CDR3 coding DNA: TGTGCCAGCAGTCCAAGACAGGGTTTAGGCACTGAAGCTTTCTTT.

This sequence joins TRBV6-5 and TRBJ2-3, with 11 bases fitting TRBD1. The CDR3 runs 15 residues. Germline trimming cut 6 bases from V and 8 bases from J; bases unmatched to any gene: 10. Looked up from germline, CDR1 is MNHEY and CDR2 is SVGAGI. DNA of the CDR3: TGTGCCAGCAGACCGGACAGGGGGCGCGTAGGTACGCAGTATTTT. It codes for CASRPDRGRVGTQYF.

The chain employs TRBV21-1 and TRBJ1-6; the table's D call TRBD1 went unverified against the DNA. TRBV21-1 is a listed pseudogene. The CDR3 sequence is 14 residues long. Here the CDR3 reads CASSKPGQNCPLHF. In nucleotides, the CDR3 is TGTGCCAGCAGCAAACCGGGACAGAATTGTCCCCTCCACTTT.

This chain links TRBV6-5 with TRBJ2-1; D is unclear. V was clipped by 0 bases and J by 7 bases, with 16 bases between them. There are 16 residues in the CDR3. The germline gives CDR1 MNHEY, CDR2 SVGAGI. CDR3 coding DNA: TGTGCCAGCAGTTACTCTTTATCTGCCCCTGGGAATGAGCAGTTCTTC. Its translation: CASSYSLSAPGNEQFF.

This chain links TRBV18 with TRBJ2-1; D not certain. The V and J ends lost 6 bases and 0 bases respectively, with 9 bases between them. The CDR3 sequence is 14 residues long. Germline V gene lookup returns CDR1 KGHSH and CDR2 LQKENI. This CDR3 is CASSKRGSYNEQFF. The DNA for the CDR3 is TGTGCCAGCTCCAAGCGAGGCTCCTACAATGAGCAGTTCTTC.

The chain recombines TRBV28 with TRBJ2-7; 8 positions agree with TRBD1. Trimming took 8 bases from V and 0 from J; bases not matched to a gene: 3. This CDR3 spans 13 amino acids. Germline CDR1 and CDR2: MDHEN and SYDVKM. CDR3 in amino acids: CASLGQDSYEQYF. DNA for the CDR3: TGTGCCAGCCTGGGACAGGACTCCTACGAGCAGTACTTC.

The chain couples TRBV5-1 to TRBJ1-2; TRBD1 might be the D (5 bases). Per the germline V gene, CDR1 is SGHRS and CDR2 is YFSETQ. The V end was cut by 4 bases, the J end by 4 bases, with 14 bases between. This CDR3 region has 14 residues. The CDR3 region has the DNA TGCGCCAGCAGCGCTGAGCCGGGGACCTATGGCTACACCTTC. This translates into CASSAEPGTYGYTF.

The chain recombines TRBV6-1 with TRBJ1-5; D unresolved. The germline gives CDR1 MNHNS, CDR2 SASEGT. The germline V and J ends were trimmed by 3 bases and 9 bases, with 12 bases remaining between them. This CDR3 has 13 residues. The CDR3 sequence is CASSDEETRPQHF. In nucleotides, the CDR3 is TGTGCCAGCAGTGATGAGGAGACGCGGCCCCAGCATTTT.

The chain has TRBV7-9 and TRBJ2-5; D is ambiguous. Germline CDR1 is SEHNR and CDR2 is FQNEAQ (reference sequence). V dropped 1 base and J dropped 2 bases, with 11 bases sitting between them. The CDR3 is 15 amino acids. The CDR3 loop reads CASSLGGSHQETQYF. The DNA of the CDR3 is TGTGCCAGCAGCTTAGGGGGTTCTCATCAAGAGACCCAGTACTTC.

This clone was picked up a small number of times. V gene TRBV4-1 combines with J gene TRBJ1-1; TRBD1 aligns across 9 bases. Germline loops: CDR1 MGHRA, CDR2 YSYEKL. This CDR3 spans 16 amino acids. V was clipped by 3 bases and J by 4 bases; unmatched bases: 9. The CDR3: CASSHRVGTGFTEAFF. The CDR3 bases are TGCGCCAGCAGCCACAGGGTAGGGACAGGGTTCACTGAAGCTTTCTTT.

This clone showed up just a few times. The V and J genes are TRBV6-5 and TRBJ2-7; TRBD1 aligns across 8 bases. Germline CDR1 and CDR2: MNHEY and SVGAGI. The CDR3 extends over 14 amino acids. The J segment lost 2 bases and the V segment lost 4 bases, leaving 4 bases of the junction unmatched. DNA of the CDR3: TGTGCCAGCAGTTGGGACAGGTCAGCCTACGAGCAGTACTTC. Encoded protein: CASSWDRSAYEQYF.

V is TRBV7-9 and J is TRBJ2-2, with unresolved D. The V end was cut by 10 bases, the J end by 5 bases, with 11 bases between. Germline V gives CDR1 SEHNR, CDR2 FQNEAQ (reference sequence). The CDR3 has 12 residues. The CDR3 DNA sequence: TGTGCCACTCTTATCAGGACCGGGGAGCTGTTTTTT. Its translation is CATLIRTGELFF.

V usage is TRBV7-3 and J usage is TRBJ2-1, with D possibly being TRBD2 (6 bases). Deletions cut 5 bases from V and 1 base from J, with 18 bases between. Germline V CDR1 and CDR2: SGHTA, FQGTGA. CDR3 length equals 17 residues. The CDR3 DNA is TGTGCCAGCAGCCACCTACCCAGCGGGCCGTCCTACAATGAGCAGTTCTTC. Encoded protein: CASSHLPSGPSYNEQFF.

V and J are TRBV24-1 and TRBJ2-1, with a possible D match to TRBD1 (5 bases). The CDR3 runs 17 residues. With 2 bases removed from V and 4 bases from J, the gap between germline ends came to 17 bases. Germline CDR1 is KGHDR and CDR2 is SFDVKD. The CDR3 bases are TGTGCCACCAGTGATTCCCTGTGGACACCAGGGTACAATGAGCAGTTCTTC. Translating gives CATSDSLWTPGYNEQFF.